A single TCR beta chain is shown here with its context. Source study methods: How many nucleated cells were present was estimated from reference gene primer amplification. Here immunoSEQ multiplex PCR was the method, and the copy in TCRdb shows in-frame clones only, minus some. The V and J calls and the clone size are those of that table, but D and trimming were determined from the DNA. This table holds about 380,000 clones, roughly four fifths found once. This CDR3 spans 14 amino acids. Germline CDR1 MNHNS, CDR2 SASEGT. Trimming removed 0 bases from V and 10 bases from J; junction bases left unmatched: 6. This record comes from a study of blood T cell repertoires in COVID-19. Study-wide background: COVID-19 samples from acute and convalescent phases originated in the United States, Italy and Spain. PBMCs, B-cell-depleted T cells, or T cells provided the cDNA or gDNA that made up the material.

Sequencing input: peripheral blood. The clonotype comes from a human donor with acute or convalescent COVID-19. The donor label of this sample is uncertain. This sequence joins TRBV6-1 and TRBJ2-1, with 7 bases fitting TRBD2. The CDR3 region is CASSEARGGSEQFF. DNA for the CDR3: TGTGCCAGCAGTGAAGCGCGAGGCGGGAGCGAGCAGTTCTTC.